The text below deals with one TCR beta chain. These data belong to a study of blood T cell repertoires in COVID-19. This table comes from immunoSEQ multiplex PCR, and its TCRdb copy is limited to in-frame clones, with some not included. The repertoire consists of approximately 360,000 clones, with roughly 87% occurring once and the leading ten covering about 4.9%. The germline V gene has CDR1 SGHRS and CDR2 YFSETQ. Trimming removed 4 bases at V and 4 bases at J, with 17 bases between. The CDR3 covers 15 residues. This sequence originates from a woman aged 50 to 60 who had recovered from COVID-19. The source material was PBMCs or T cells enriched from blood (not recorded which). This chain links TRBV5-1 with TRBJ1-2; D gene unclear. The CDR3 DNA sequence: TGCGCCAGCAGCCCCCGGGGAAAGGGTGCCTATGGCTACACCTTC. Amino acids: CASSPRGKGAYGYTF. Complete variable domain (other parts from reference TRBV5-1 and TRBJ1-2): KAGVTQTPRYLIKTRGQQVTLSCSPISGHRSVSWYQQTPGQGLQFLFEYFSETQRNKGNFPGRFSGRQFSNSRSEMNVSTLELGDSALYLCASSPRGKGAYGYTFGSGTRLTVV.